This T cell receptor beta chain was documented in a study of T cell responses to AZD1222 COVID-19 vaccine. This CDR3 has 13 residues. V was pared by 6 bases and J by 1 base, with 6 bases between. Germline V gives CDR1 SGHTA, CDR2 FQGNSA. TCRdb keeps only in-frame clones here, not all; method: immunoSEQ multiplex PCR. The table lists 90,000 to 100,000 clones, nearly 90% of them singletons. This clonotype was sampled from an adult in good health. The gene calls are TRBV7-2 and TRBJ2-2, with unresolved D. The specimen was peripheral blood, collected on day 0 of AZD1222 vaccination. For the CDR3, the DNA is TGTGCCAGCAGGCCAGGGAACACCGGGGAGCTGTTTTTT. It is translated as CASRPGNTGELFF.